Listed below are T cell receptor beta chains from one sample, sequenced in a study of type 1 regulatory T cells. In TCRdb, the reads were re-called with MiXCR into one record per CDR3 protein. The sample yields 24,000 or so distinct CDR3 sequences, approximately 51% seen once. No antigen is known for these receptors. The sequenced material came from cultured T cells, either the whole culture or a sorted T cell fraction (not recorded which). The receptor source for this set is a human donor in good health. Each CDR3 is given with its conserved first and last residue. D genes are given only for firm matches. Clone sizes are given selectively: once, few, many, or a class where the clone is expanded.

J gene | D gene | CDR3 length | clone size | V gene | CDR3 protein | CDR3 DNA
TRBJ2-5 | . | 14 | few | TRBV20-1 | CSARDYQSQETQYF | TGCAGTGCTAGAGATTATCAGAGCCAAGAGACCCAGTACTTC
TRBJ2-2 | . | 15 | medium-sized | TRBV6-2/TRBV6-3 | CASSSGRRDTGELFF | TGTGCCAGCAGTTCGGGACGGCGGGACACCGGGGAGCTGTTTTTT
TRBJ1-5 | . | 13 | . | TRBV24-1 | CATSGEGNQPQHF | TGTGCCACCAGTGGGGAGGGCAATCAGCCCCAGCATTTT
TRBJ2-1 | TRBD2 | 15 | few | TRBV7-9 | CASSLGLAVNNEQFF | TGTGCCAGCAGCTTGGGACTAGCGGTTAACAATGAGCAGTTCTTC
TRBJ1-1 | . | 14 | large | TRBV10-3 | CAISDFGSNTEAFF | TGTGCCATCAGCGACTTTGGGTCGAACACTGAAGCTTTCTTT
TRBJ1-1 | . | 14 | . | TRBV25-1 | CASIPFGGGTEAFF | TGTGCCAGCATCCCCTTTGGGGGGGGGACTGAAGCTTTCTTT
TRBJ2-7 | TRBD1 | 14 | . | TRBV6-6 | CASAYSRGPDEQYF | TGTGCCAGCGCCTATTCCAGGGGGCCCGACGAGCAGTACTTC
TRBJ2-3 | TRBD2 | 16 | . | TRBV27 | CASSLAALAGDDTQYF | TGTGCCAGCAGCTTGGCCGCGCTAGCGGGGGACGATACGCAGTATTTT
TRBJ2-3 | . | 13 | . | TRBV24-1 | CATKNRDTDTQYF | TGTGCCACCAAGAACCGCGACACAGATACGCAGTATTTT
TRBJ1-5 | . | 13 | . | TRBV3-1 | CASSRDLYQPQHF | TGTGCCAGCAGCCGGGACCTCTACCAGCCCCAGCATTTT
TRBJ2-2 | TRBD2 | 16 | . | TRBV9 | CASSGPSGAYTGELFF | TGTGCCAGCAGCGGCCCTAGCGGGGCTTACACCGGGGAGCTGTTTTTT
TRBJ2-2 | . | 14 | . | TRBV7-9 | CATLAIGNTGELFF | TGTGCCACCCTAGCCATAGGCAACACCGGGGAGCTGTTTTTT
TRBJ2-3 | TRBD2 | 15 | few | TRBV20-1 | CSARPSGGAVDTQYF | TGCAGTGCTAGGCCTAGCGGGGGGGCAGTAGATACGCAGTATTTT
TRBJ1-1 | TRBD1 | 13 | many | TRBV7-9 | CASSRGQGNEAFF | TGTGCCAGCAGCCGAGGACAGGGGAATGAAGCTTTCTTT
TRBJ2-3 | . | 13 | few | TRBV20-1 | CSGIGGALNTQYF | TGCAGTGGTATTGGGGGAGCCCTAAACACGCAGTATTTT
TRBJ2-2 | TRBD1 | 15 | medium-sized | TRBV19 | CASSVDRRNTGELFF | TGTGCCAGTAGTGTGGACAGGAGAAACACCGGGGAGCTGTTTTTT
TRBJ2-1 | . | 15 | few | TRBV28 | CASRSGASGYNEQFF | TGTGCCAGTCGGTCAGGGGCTAGCGGATACAATGAGCAGTTCTTC
TRBJ2-5 | TRBD2 | 15 | . | TRBV10-1 | CASSESRGGLETQYF | TGCGCCAGCAGTGAGTCGCGGGGGGGCCTCGAGACCCAGTACTTC
TRBJ1-5 | . | 15 | . | TRBV4-1 | CASSHDPDLGQPQHF | TGCGCCAGCAGCCACGACCCAGATTTGGGTCAGCCCCAGCATTTT
TRBJ2-5 | . | 17 | medium-sized | TRBV7-2 | CASSLAGVGGELKTQYF | TGTGCCAGCAGCTTAGCGGGGGTTGGGGGCGAGTTGAAGACCCAGTACTTC
TRBJ1-2 | TRBD1 | 15 | . | TRBV28 | CASSFQDRGAWGYTF | TGTGCCAGCAGTTTTCAGGACAGGGGGGCTTGGGGCTACACCTTC
TRBJ2-5 | TRBD2 | 18 | few | TRBV7-2 | CASSLGALAGSRRETQYF | TGTGCCAGCAGCTTAGGGGCACTAGCGGGGTCCCGTAGGGAGACCCAGTACTTC
TRBJ1-3 | . | 14 | . | TRBV7-9 | CASSGLSSGNTIYF | TGTGCCAGCAGCGGTCTGAGCTCTGGAAACACCATATATTTT
TRBJ1-2 | TRBD1 | 15 | . | TRBV28 | CASRPTGGGVYGYTF | TGTGCCAGCAGACCCACAGGGGGCGGTGTCTATGGCTACACCTTC
TRBJ1-4 | . | 15 | few | TRBV6-6 | CASSRDGLTNEKLFF | TGTGCCAGCAGTAGAGACGGGCTGACGAATGAAAAACTGTTTTTT
TRBJ1-2 | TRBD1 | 14 | . | TRBV6-5 | CASRPPGQSYGYTF | TGTGCCAGCAGACCTCCGGGACAGAGCTATGGCTACACCTTC
TRBJ1-5 | . | 14 | . | TRBV20-1 | CSAAQVIGGQPQHF | TGCAGTGCGGCACAGGTGATTGGGGGTCAGCCCCAGCATTTT
TRBJ1-2 | . | 13 | . | TRBV25-1 | CASAPGPNYDYTF | TGTGCCAGTGCCCCCGGTCCTAACTATGACTACACCTTC
TRBJ2-1 | TRBD2 | 15 | once | TRBV20-1 | CSATAASGFYNEQFF | TGCAGTGCCACGGCAGCTAGCGGGTTCTACAATGAGCAGTTCTTC
TRBJ2-1 | TRBD2 | 17 | . | TRBV6-5 | CASSYSPSSGIYNEQFF | TGTGCCAGCAGTTACTCCCCTTCTAGCGGGATCTACAATGAGCAGTTCTTC
TRBJ2-7 | TRBD2 | 15 | once | TRBV12-3/TRBV12-4 | CASSPRAGDSYEQYF | TGTGCCAGCAGTCCCCGTGCGGGGGACTCCTACGAGCAGTACTTC
TRBJ1-2 | . | 13 | . | TRBV6-5 | CASSGTPNYGYTF | TGTGCCAGCAGTGGAACACCGAACTATGGCTACACCTTC
TRBJ2-1 | . | 15 | . | TRBV18 | CASSPLGLGEVEQFF | TGTGCCAGCTCACCCTTGGGACTGGGGGAGGTTGAGCAGTTCTTC
TRBJ2-1 | TRBD2 | 16 | few | TRBV11-1 | CASSSSGGALFYEQFF | TGTGCCAGCAGTTCTAGCGGGGGGGCCTTGTTCTATGAGCAGTTCTTC
TRBJ1-1 | TRBD1 | 16 | few | TRBV12-3/TRBV12-4 | CASSSPRTGGHTEAFF | TGTGCCAGCAGCAGTCCCCGGACAGGGGGACACACTGAAGCTTTCTTT
TRBJ2-2 | . | 15 | few | TRBV20-1 | CSARARVQNTGELFF | TGCAGTGCTAGAGCCAGGGTTCAGAACACCGGGGAGCTGTTTTTT
TRBJ1-3 | . | 14 | medium-sized | TRBV3-1 | CASSQSGSGNTIYF | TGTGCCAGCAGCCAATCAGGATCTGGAAACACCATATATTTT
TRBJ2-1 | TRBD2 | 16 | few | TRBV10-3 | CAISESGLDRLGEQFF | TGTGCCATCAGTGAGTCTGGACTAGATCGACTCGGTGAGCAGTTCTTC
TRBJ2-3 | TRBD1 | 15 | . | TRBV7-9 | CASSPTGQGTDTQYF | TGTGCCAGCAGCCCCACCGGACAGGGAACAGATACGCAGTATTTT
TRBJ1-3 | . | 12 | . | TRBV6-6 | CASRLEAYTIYF | TGTGCCAGCAGACTCGAAGCGTACACCATATATTTT
TRBJ2-7 | . | 13 | medium-sized | TRBV7-9 | CASSYRSGYEQYF | TGTGCCAGCAGCTATCGGTCAGGTTACGAGCAGTACTTC
TRBJ2-7 | TRBD1 | 16 | . | TRBV4-2 | CASSRPTGTGLNEQYF | TGTGCCAGCAGCCGGCCTACCGGGACAGGGCTCAACGAGCAGTACTTC
TRBJ2-7 | . | 16 | . | TRBV5-6 | CASSPPYGTDSYEQYF | TGTGCCAGCAGCCCTCCTTATGGGACGGATTCCTACGAGCAGTACTTC